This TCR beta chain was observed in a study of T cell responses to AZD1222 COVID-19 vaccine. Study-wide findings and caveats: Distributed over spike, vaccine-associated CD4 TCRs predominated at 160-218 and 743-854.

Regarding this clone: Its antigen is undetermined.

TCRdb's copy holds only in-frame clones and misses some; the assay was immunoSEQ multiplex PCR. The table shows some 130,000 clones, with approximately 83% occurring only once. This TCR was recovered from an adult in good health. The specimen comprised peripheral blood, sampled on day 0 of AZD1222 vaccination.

CDR3 coding DNA: TGTGCCAGCAGCCGCGGAGCAATCTATGGCTACACCTTC. Residues: CASSRGAIYGYTF. V gene TRBV14 combines with J gene TRBJ1-2; D unresolved. V gave up 4 bases and J gave up 4 bases, with 10 bases separating them. The V gene's germline CDR1 is SGHDN and CDR2 FVKESK. This CDR3 is 13 amino acids long.